The 12 T cell receptor beta chains presented below share a single source sample, sequenced in a study of T cell clones after liver transplantation. Sequencing used immunoSEQ multiplex PCR; TCRdb keeps in-frame clones, though not all of them. The sample yields around 77,000 clones, under 90% seen once. The material sequenced was CD4+ T cells from blood, taken 12 months after liver transplant. The receptors shown here come from a human patient who received a liver transplant. The graft donor may have contributed some T cells.

The chain is built from TRBV29-1 and TRBJ2-1; 9 positions match TRBD2. Losses at the gene ends were 6 bases for V and 4 bases for J; bases not matched to a gene: 7. The CDR3 loop spans 14 amino acids. Looked up from germline, CDR1 is SQVTM and CDR2 is ANQGSEA. CDR3 DNA sequence: TGCAGCGTGGTTAGCGGGGGTAAATACAATGAGCAGTTCTTC. Translation: CSVVSGGKYNEQFF.

CDR3 nucleotide sequence: TGTGCCAGTAGTTCCGACAAGAACACTGAAGCTTTCTTT. Its translation is CASSSDKNTEAFF. The chain carries TRBV19 and TRBJ1-1; D ambiguous. This CDR3 spans 13 amino acids. Germline V gene lookup returns CDR1 LNHDA and CDR2 SQIVND (reference sequence). Between the trimmed V and J ends, which lost 5 bases and 1 base, there was a span of 8 bases. The variable domain in full, with the rest retrieved from reference TRBV19 and TRBJ1-1, is DGGITQSPKYLFRKEGQNVTLSCEQNLNHDAMYWYRQDPGQGLRLIYYSQIVNDFQKGDIAEGYSVSREKKESFPLTVTSAQKNPTAFYLCASSSDKNTEAFFGQGTRLTVV.

This chain joins TRBV2 and TRBJ1-4, with D possibly matching TRBD1 (5 bases). Germline CDR1 SNHLY, CDR2 FYNNEI. Trimming left V 6 bases short and J 8 bases short, with 25 bases between. The CDR3 sequence is 17 residues long. The CDR3 coding sequence is TGTGCCAGCAGAGAAAACAGGCCGCGGGGTGGGAACGAAAAACTGTTTTTT. As protein: CASRENRPRGGNEKLFF.

The V call is TRBV5-8, the J call TRBJ1-1; TRBD1 agrees at 8 bases. The germline gives CDR1 SGHTS, CDR2 YDEGEE. Germline trimming cut 1 base from V and 4 bases from J; bases unmatched to any gene: 6. CDR3 size: 15 residues. CDR3 sequence reads: CASSLQGAGSTEAFF. CDR3 DNA: TGTGCCAGCAGCTTGCAGGGGGCCGGGAGCACTGAAGCTTTCTTT.

This clone was detected only once. The chain employs TRBV5-1 and TRBJ2-5; D possibly corresponds to TRBD2 (5 bases). Trimming cost V 4 bases and J 5 bases, with 12 bases left between them. The germline gives CDR1 SGHRS, CDR2 YFSETQ. This CDR3 spans 13 amino acids. The CDR3: CASSPGLTETQYF. CDR3 DNA sequence: TGCGCCAGCAGCCCCGGACTCACGGAGACCCAGTACTTC.

The genes are TRBV28 and TRBJ1-2; D gene uncertain. V was pared by 8 bases and J by 5 bases, with 18 bases between. Germline V gene data show CDR1 as MDHEN and CDR2 as SYDVKM. This CDR3 comprises 14 residues. The CDR3 DNA follows: TGTGCCAGCGCGCTCCACCCTTCTGGGTATGGCTACACCTTC. It encodes CASALHPSGYGYTF.

The chain links TRBV5-5 to TRBJ1-2; D may be TRBD1 (6 bases). The germline gives CDR1 SGHKS, CDR2 YYEKEE (reference sequence). The length of the CDR3 is 13 residues. V lost 3 bases, J lost 4 bases, and 10 bases lay in between. The CDR3 loop reads CASSSGQFYGYTF. CDR3 coding DNA: TGTGCCAGCAGCTCCGGACAGTTCTATGGCTACACCTTC.

This clone appeared a few times. The chain combines TRBV2 with TRBJ2-2; 12 bases agree with TRBD1. Trimming removed 7 bases from V and 6 bases from J; junction bases left unmatched: 6. Per the germline V gene, CDR1 is SNHLY and CDR2 is FYNNEI. This CDR3 comprises 15 residues. CDR3 nucleotide sequence: TGTGCCAGCAATCCGGGACAGGGGGCCGCCGGGGAGCTGTTTTTT. This encodes CASNPGQGAAGELFF.

This sequence joins TRBV25-1 and TRBJ1-2; 8 bases line up with TRBD1. Germline CDR1 reads MGHDK; CDR2 reads SYGVNS. Trimming cost V 4 bases and J 4 bases; bases outside gene matches: 8. CDR3 size: 15 residues. As DNA, the CDR3 is TGTGCCAGCAGTGTCTCCCAGGGGGCGAGCTATGGCTACACCTTC. Translated, it gives CASSVSQGASYGYTF.

The chain links TRBV28 to TRBJ1-5; D is undetermined. Germline CDR1 MDHEN, CDR2 SYDVKM. CDR3 length: 15 amino acids. The V and J ends lost 3 bases and 4 bases respectively, with 13 bases between them. CDR3 protein: CASSLWSNGNQPQHF. The CDR3 DNA reads TGTGCCAGCAGTTTGTGGTCTAATGGAAATCAGCCCCAGCATTTT. Drawing the rest from reference TRBV28 and TRBJ1-5, the complete variable domain is DVKVTQSSRYLVKRTGEKVFLECVQDMDHENMFWYRQDPGLGLRLIYFSYDVKMKEKGDIPEGYSVSREKKERFSLILESASTNQTSMYLCASSLWSNGNQPQHFGDGTRLSIL.

There are a few counts of this clone. The V and J genes are TRBV5-1 and TRBJ2-7, with D perhaps TRBD1 (5 bases). Trimming cost V 6 bases and J 7 bases, with 17 bases left between them. The germline V gene has CDR1 SGHRS and CDR2 YFSETQ. The CDR3 extends over 13 amino acids. DNA of the CDR3: TGCGCCAGCACCCTGGGCAGGGCGCGAGAGCAGTACTTC. Amino acids: CASTLGRAREQYF.

The chain carries TRBV4-1 and TRBJ2-5; the match to TRBD2 covers 8 bases. Unmatched junction bases numbered 6, after V lost 0 bases and J lost 6 bases. Germline values: CDR1 MGHRA, CDR2 YSYEKL. The CDR3 has 15 residues. The CDR3 region is CASSQEGREGQTQYF. In nucleotides, the CDR3 is TGCGCCAGCAGCCAAGAGGGCCGGGAGGGCCAGACCCAGTACTTC.